What follows are 23 T cell receptor beta chains derived from one specimen sequenced in a study of blood T cell repertoires in COVID-19. Sequencing was performed with immunoSEQ multiplex PCR; in TCRdb, only in-frame clones are kept and a portion is missing. The data contain about 280,000 clones, approximately 85% of them singletons. Sequencing was done on a sample of peripheral blood. These receptors were obtained from a woman aged 70-85 years with acute or convalescent COVID-19.

This chain uses TRBV5-4 with TRBJ2-1; TRBD1 agrees at 10 bases. Trimming removed 7 bases from V and 3 bases from J; junction bases left unmatched: 7. The CDR3 contains 15 residues. CDR1 is SGHNT, CDR2 YYREEE, per germline (reference sequence). The CDR3, as DNA: TGTGCCAGCTTGACGGGACAGGGGAACTACAATGAGCAGTTCTTC. It specifies CASLTGQGNYNEQFF.

The chain links TRBV13 to TRBJ2-7; the D gene is possibly TRBD1 (6 bases). The ends were cut back, 4 bases at V and 3 bases at J, with 16 bases in the middle. The CDR3 consists of 15 residues. Per germline, CDR1 PRHDT and CDR2 FYEKMQ (reference sequence). CDR3: CASSWQDSPYYEQYF. The DNA for the CDR3 is TGTGCCAGCAGCTGGCAGGACAGCCCTTACTACGAGCAGTACTTC.

The J gene is TRBJ1-2, the V gene TRBV7-9; D remains ambiguous. Trimming stripped 3 bases from V and 13 bases from J, with 18 bases between. The germline CDR1 and CDR2 sequences are SEHNR and FQNEAQ (reference sequence). CDR3 length: 13 residues. CDR3 amino acids: CASSFNSKESGTF. CDR3 sequence (DNA): TGTGCCAGCAGCTTTAACAGCAAGGAATCCGGCACCTTC.

The chain has TRBV11-3 and TRBJ2-2; tentatively, D is TRBD2 (5 bases). There are 12 residues in the CDR3. Trimming shortened V by 5 bases and J by 7 bases, and 8 bases separated the two germline ends. Germline-derived CDR1 and CDR2 are SGHNT and YENEEA. The CDR3: CASSPGIGELFF. CDR3 DNA sequence: TGTGCCAGCAGCCCGGGGATCGGGGAGCTGTTTTTT.

V gene TRBV5-1 combines with J gene TRBJ1-1; maybe TRBD1 (5 bases). With 1 base removed from V and 3 bases from J, the gap between germline ends came to 13 bases. CDR3 length equals 15 residues. Germline assignment: CDR1 SGHRS and CDR2 YFSETQ. The CDR3 here is CASSLIVGGDTEAFF. The CDR3, as DNA: TGCGCCAGCAGCTTGATCGTGGGAGGGGACACTGAAGCTTTCTTT.

The CDR3 bases are TGCGCCAGCAGCCGAGAAGGAGGGTACAGGCAAAGGGGCAATGAGCAGTTCTTC. Its protein product is CASSREGGYRQRGNEQFF. The J gene is TRBJ2-1, the V gene TRBV4-1; D might be TRBD2 (6 bases). V dropped 4 bases and J dropped 6 bases, with 25 bases sitting between them. Germline loops: CDR1 MGHRA, CDR2 YSYEKL. This CDR3 spans 18 amino acids.

The chain is built from TRBV11-2 and TRBJ2-7, with 8 bases matching TRBD2. V shed 5 bases and J 3 bases; nucleotides not matched to a gene: 18. CDR1 and CDR2 (germline): SGHAT, FQNNGV. This CDR3 has 18 residues. CDR3 sequence reads: CASSAINRGAGAIYEQYF. CDR3 in DNA: TGTGCCAGCAGCGCGATAAACAGAGGAGCGGGGGCCATCTACGAGCAGTACTTC. The whole variable domain, remainder taken from reference TRBV11-2 and TRBJ2-7, is EAGVAQSPRYKIIEKRQSVAFWCNPISGHATLYWYQQILGQGPKLLIQFQNNGVVDDSQLPKDRFSAERLKGVDSTLKIQPAKLEDSAVYLCASSAINRGAGAIYEQYFGPGTRLTVT.

The chain couples TRBV28 to TRBJ2-6; D remains ambiguous. Germline V gene sequence: CDR1 MDHEN, CDR2 SYDVKM. V lost 9 bases, J lost 1 base, and 4 bases lay in between. The CDR3 has 12 amino acids. The CDR3: CASYSGANVLTF. CDR3 nucleotides: TGTGCCAGTTATTCTGGGGCCAACGTCCTGACTTTC.

The rearrangement uses TRBV5-5 and TRBJ2-6, with D tentatively TRBD1 (6 bases). Germline assignment: CDR1 SGHKS and CDR2 YYEKEE (reference sequence). Trimming pared 5 bases from V and 0 bases from J, leaving 15 bases between. The CDR3 totals 17 residues. The CDR3 loop is CASSLGTFSSGANVLTF. The DNA of the CDR3 is TGTGCCAGCAGTCTCGGGACATTTTCCTCTGGGGCCAACGTCCTGACTTTC.

This CDR3 is CASSPVGGNIQYF. CDR3 nucleotide sequence: TGTGCCAGCAGCCCCGTCGGGGGAAACATTCAGTACTTC. V gene TRBV16 combines with J gene TRBJ2-4; D is perhaps TRBD2 (6 bases). Germline V gene lookup returns CDR1 KGHSY and CDR2 FQNENV. Trimming took 4 bases from V and 6 from J, leaving 10 bases between them. The length of the CDR3 is 13 residues.

This clone was picked up one time. V is TRBV18 and J is TRBJ1-1; no definite D call. In germline, CDR1 is KGHSH, CDR2 LQKENI. The CDR3 runs to 14 residues. V lost 0 bases, J lost 8 bases, and 13 bases lay in between. CDR3 in DNA: TGTGCCAGCTCACCACCGCGGGCAGCCCAAGAAGCTTTCTTT. This gives the protein CASSPPRAAQEAFF.

V and J are TRBV18 and TRBJ1-6, with D perhaps TRBD1 (6 bases). The V and J ends lost 4 bases and 7 bases respectively, with 17 bases between them. This CDR3 has 16 amino acids. The germline V gene has CDR1 KGHSH and CDR2 LQKENI. This CDR3 is CASSLYRARENSPLHF. CDR3 bases: TGTGCCAGCTCACTTTACAGGGCTAGGGAGAATTCACCCCTCCACTTT.

This chain connects TRBV5-4 to TRBJ1-2, with D maybe TRBD1 (6 bases). V lost 4 bases, J lost 8 bases, and 18 bases lay in between. Germline CDR1 reads SGHNT; CDR2 reads YYREEE (reference sequence). The CDR3 is 14 amino acids. The CDR3 DNA reads as TGTGCCAGCAGCCGGCCGGGCGGGGGCAGGGGCTACACCTTC. Amino acids: CASSRPGGGRGYTF.

The chain is built from TRBV19 and TRBJ1-2; D unclear. CDR1 is LNHDA, CDR2 SQIVND, per germline (reference sequence). This CDR3 is built from 15 residues. V was trimmed by 7 bases and J by 5 bases, leaving 20 bases between them. This CDR3 is CASKAADQSRYGYTF. In DNA, the CDR3 is TGTGCCAGTAAGGCAGCGGATCAGTCCCGGTATGGCTACACCTTC.

This clone was recorded once. The CDR3, as DNA: TGTGCCAGCAGCTTGAACAGGGGCCCTGAAGCTTTCTTT. It specifies CASSLNRGPEAFF. This chain connects TRBV5-4 to TRBJ1-1, with 7 positions matching TRBD1. Germline V lookup: CDR1 SGHNT, CDR2 YYREEE (reference sequence). The V gene end was trimmed by 1 base and the J gene end by 6 bases; junction bases not matched to a gene: 3. The CDR3 has 13 residues.

This rearrangement joins TRBV4-1 to TRBJ2-7; 8 positions match TRBD1. The V gene end was trimmed by 3 bases and the J gene end by 5 bases; junction bases not matched to a gene: 3. CDR3 length equals 13 residues. CDR1 MGHRA and CDR2 YSYEKL come from the germline V gene. The DNA for the CDR3 is TGCGCCAGCAGCCACCTGACAGGGGACGAGCAGTACTTC. It is translated as CASSHLTGDEQYF.

This clone was seen a single time. This rearrangement joins TRBV30 to TRBJ1-2; TRBD1 matches 7 bases. CDR1 is GTSNPN and CDR2 is SVGIG in the germline V gene (reference sequence). The CDR3 runs to 13 residues. V shed 5 bases, J shed 1 base, and the junction held 4 bases outside the gene matches. CDR3 sequence: CAWQGQINYGYTF. For the CDR3, the DNA is TGTGCCTGGCAGGGACAGATTAACTATGGCTACACCTTC.

The rearrangement uses TRBV5-1 and TRBJ1-1; D is unresolved. CDR1 is SGHRS, CDR2 YFSETQ, per germline. CDR3 length: 13 residues. V lost 1 base, J lost 6 bases, and 10 bases lay in between. This chain's CDR3 is CASSLSVTAEAFF. The CDR3 DNA follows: TGCGCCAGCAGCTTGTCGGTTACTGCTGAAGCTTTCTTT.

In DNA, the CDR3 is TGTGCCAGCAGCGCCTACAGGGGCGCAGAGCAGTTCTTC. Residues: CASSAYRGAEQFF. This chain joins TRBV7-2 and TRBJ2-1, with 7 bases matching TRBD1. CDR1 SGHTA and CDR2 FQGNSA come from the germline V gene. Unmatched junction bases numbered 8, after V lost 5 bases and J lost 10 bases. CDR3 size: 13 residues.

The chain recombines TRBV25-1 with TRBJ2-2; maybe TRBD1 (6 bases). CDR3 length: 12 amino acids. The V and J ends lost 10 bases and 5 bases respectively, with 11 bases between them. CDR1 and CDR2 (germline): MGHDK, SYGVNS. The CDR3 sequence is CAMQGPTGELFF. As DNA, the CDR3 is TGTGCCATGCAGGGGCCAACCGGGGAGCTGTTTTTT.

The chain uses TRBV30 and TRBJ1-1; 8 bases agree with TRBD1. This CDR3 region has 12 residues. V lost 4 bases and J lost 5; bases outside the gene matches: 3. Germline assignment: CDR1 GTSNPN and CDR2 SVGIG (reference sequence). Written as DNA, the CDR3 is TGTGCCTGGACACAGGGGGGGACTGAAGCTTTCTTT. It is translated as CAWTQGGTEAFF.

V is TRBV6-5 and J is TRBJ1-2; D is possibly TRBD1 (5 bases). The CDR3 covers 11 residues. Per germline, CDR1 MNHEY and CDR2 SVGAGI. Trimming removed 8 bases at V and 4 bases at J, with 8 bases between. CDR3: CASQGGYGYTF. CDR3 nucleotides: TGTGCCAGCCAGGGAGGCTATGGCTACACCTTC.

The J gene is TRBJ2-5, the V gene TRBV20-1; a possible D gene is TRBD1 (6 bases). This CDR3 has 15 amino acids. V was shortened by 3 bases and J by 2 bases, with 16 bases between the two germline ends. Per germline, CDR1 DFQATT and CDR2 SNEGSKA (reference sequence). The CDR3 bases are TGCAGTGCTAGTCTCCCGGGACATCCACAAGAGACCCAGTACTTC. This translates into CSASLPGHPQETQYF.